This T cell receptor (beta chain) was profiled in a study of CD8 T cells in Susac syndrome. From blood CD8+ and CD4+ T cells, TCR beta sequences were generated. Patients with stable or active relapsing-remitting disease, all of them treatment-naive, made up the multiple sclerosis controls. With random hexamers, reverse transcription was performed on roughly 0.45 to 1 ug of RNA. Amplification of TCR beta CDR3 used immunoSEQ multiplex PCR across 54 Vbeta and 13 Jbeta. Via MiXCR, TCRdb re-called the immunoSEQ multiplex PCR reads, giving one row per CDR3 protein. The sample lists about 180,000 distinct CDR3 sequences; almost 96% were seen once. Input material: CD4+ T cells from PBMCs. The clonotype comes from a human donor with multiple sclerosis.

The CDR3 is CASSRLTGGGGYEQYF. The CDR3 coding sequence is TGCGCCAGCAGCCGCCTGACAGGGGGAGGAGGATACGAGCAGTACTTC. This chain connects TRBV4-1 to TRBJ2-7, with 9 bases aligning to TRBD1. The CDR3 is 16 amino acids. Germline lookup yields CDR1 MGHRA and CDR2 YSYEKL. V lost 4 bases and J lost 4; bases outside the gene matches: 11.